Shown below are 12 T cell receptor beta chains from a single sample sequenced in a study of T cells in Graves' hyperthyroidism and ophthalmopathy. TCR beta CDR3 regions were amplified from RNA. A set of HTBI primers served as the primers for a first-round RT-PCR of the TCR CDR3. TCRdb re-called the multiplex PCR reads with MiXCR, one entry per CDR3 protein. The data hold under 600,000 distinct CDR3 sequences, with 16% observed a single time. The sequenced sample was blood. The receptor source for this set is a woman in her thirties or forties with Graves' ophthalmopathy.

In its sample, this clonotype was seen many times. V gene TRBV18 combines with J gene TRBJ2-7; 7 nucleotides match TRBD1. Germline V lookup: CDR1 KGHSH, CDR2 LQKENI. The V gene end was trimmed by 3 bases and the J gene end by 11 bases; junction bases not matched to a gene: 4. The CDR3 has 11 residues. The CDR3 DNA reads TGTGCCAGCTCACCGGGACAGCTTAAGTACTTC. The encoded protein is CASSPGQLKYF.

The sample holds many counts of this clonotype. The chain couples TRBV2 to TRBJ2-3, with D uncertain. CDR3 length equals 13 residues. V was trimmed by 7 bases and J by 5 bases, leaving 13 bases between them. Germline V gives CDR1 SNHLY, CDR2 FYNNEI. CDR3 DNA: TGTGCCAGCATTGTTGGGGTCGGAGATACGCAGTATTTT. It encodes CASIVGVGDTQYF.

Here the CDR3 DNA reads TGTGCCAGCAAAAGAGGGTTGGCCACTAATGAAAAACTGTTTTTT. Its translation is CASKRGLATNEKLFF. The rearrangement links TRBV6-1 to TRBJ1-4; unclear D gene. Germline V CDR1 and CDR2: MNHNS, SASEGT. V was shortened by 7 bases and J by 2 bases, with 14 bases between the two germline ends. The CDR3 runs to 15 residues.

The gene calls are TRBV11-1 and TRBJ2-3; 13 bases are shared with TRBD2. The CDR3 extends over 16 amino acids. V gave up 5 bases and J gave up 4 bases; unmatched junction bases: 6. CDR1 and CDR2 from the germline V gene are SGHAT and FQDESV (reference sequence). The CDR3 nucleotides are TGTGCCAGCAGCCGGACTAGCGGGAGTCGGGCAGATACGCAGTATTTT. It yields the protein CASSRTSGSRADTQYF. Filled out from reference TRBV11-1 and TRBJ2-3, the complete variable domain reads EAEVAQSPRYKITEKSQAVAFWCDPISGHATLYWYRQILGQGPELLVQFQDESVVDDSQLPKDRFSAERLKGVDSTLKIQPAELGDSAMYLCASSRTSGSRADTQYFGPGTRLTVL.

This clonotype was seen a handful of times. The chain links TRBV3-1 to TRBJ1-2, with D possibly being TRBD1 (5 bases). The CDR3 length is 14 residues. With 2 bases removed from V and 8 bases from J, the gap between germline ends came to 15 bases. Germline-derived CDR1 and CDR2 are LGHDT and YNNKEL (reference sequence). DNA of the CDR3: TGTGCCAGCAGCCAACGGGGGACGATGGGGGGCTACACCTTC. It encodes CASSQRGTMGGYTF.

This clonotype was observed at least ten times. CDR3 sequence (DNA): TGTGCCAGTTGGGACGGCTCGATGAACACTGAAGCTTTCTTT. Translating it yields CASWDGSMNTEAFF. The genes are TRBV2 and TRBJ1-1, with D possibly matching TRBD1 (5 bases). V dropped 9 bases and J dropped 0 bases, with 14 bases sitting between them. Germline V gene data show CDR1 as SNHLY and CDR2 as FYNNEI. The CDR3 extends over 14 amino acids. Filled out from reference TRBV2 and TRBJ1-1, the complete variable domain reads EPEVTQTPSHQVTQMGQEVILRCVPISNHLYFYWYRQILGQKVEFLVSFYNNEISEKSEIFDDQFSVERPDGSNFTLKIRSTKLEDSAMYFCASWDGSMNTEAFFGQGTRLTVV.

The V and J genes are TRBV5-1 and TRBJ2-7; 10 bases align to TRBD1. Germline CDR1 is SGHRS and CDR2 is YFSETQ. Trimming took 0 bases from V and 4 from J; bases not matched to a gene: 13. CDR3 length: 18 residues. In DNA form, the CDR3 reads TGCGCCAGCAGCTTGGAGGGTTGGCCCGGGACAGGGGAATACGAGCAGTACTTC. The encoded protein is CASSLEGWPGTGEYEQYF.

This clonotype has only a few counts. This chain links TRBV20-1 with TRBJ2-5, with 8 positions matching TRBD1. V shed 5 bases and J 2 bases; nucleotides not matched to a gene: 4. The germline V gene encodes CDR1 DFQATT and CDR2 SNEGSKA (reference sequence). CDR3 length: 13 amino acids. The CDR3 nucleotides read TGCAGTGCTCACACAGGGGGGCAAGAGACCCAGTACTTC. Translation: CSAHTGGQETQYF.

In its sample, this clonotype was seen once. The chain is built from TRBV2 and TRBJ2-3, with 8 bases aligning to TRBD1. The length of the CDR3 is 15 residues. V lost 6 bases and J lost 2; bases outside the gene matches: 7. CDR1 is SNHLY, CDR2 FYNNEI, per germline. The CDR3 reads CASSTQGDATDTQYF. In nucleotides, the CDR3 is TGTGCCAGCAGCACACAGGGGGACGCCACAGATACGCAGTATTTT.

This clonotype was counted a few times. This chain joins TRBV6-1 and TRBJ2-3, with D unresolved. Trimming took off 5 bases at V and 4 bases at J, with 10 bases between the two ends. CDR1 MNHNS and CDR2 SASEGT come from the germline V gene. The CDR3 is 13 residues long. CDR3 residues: CASSLTHPDTQYF. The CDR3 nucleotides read TGTGCCAGCAGTTTGACTCATCCAGATACGCAGTATTTT.

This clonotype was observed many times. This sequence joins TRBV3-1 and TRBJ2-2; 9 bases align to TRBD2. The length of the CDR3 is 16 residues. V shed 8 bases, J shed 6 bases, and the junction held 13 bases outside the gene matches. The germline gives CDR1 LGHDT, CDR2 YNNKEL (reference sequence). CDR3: CASRFLASGIPGELFF. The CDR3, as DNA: TGTGCCAGCCGCTTCCTGGCTAGCGGGATTCCCGGGGAGCTGTTTTTT.

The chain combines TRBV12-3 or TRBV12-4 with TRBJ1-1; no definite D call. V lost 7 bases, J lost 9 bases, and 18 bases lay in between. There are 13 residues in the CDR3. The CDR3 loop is CASTLGLSEKAFF. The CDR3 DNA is TGTGCCAGCACCCTGGGCCTCTCGGAGAAAGCTTTCTTT.